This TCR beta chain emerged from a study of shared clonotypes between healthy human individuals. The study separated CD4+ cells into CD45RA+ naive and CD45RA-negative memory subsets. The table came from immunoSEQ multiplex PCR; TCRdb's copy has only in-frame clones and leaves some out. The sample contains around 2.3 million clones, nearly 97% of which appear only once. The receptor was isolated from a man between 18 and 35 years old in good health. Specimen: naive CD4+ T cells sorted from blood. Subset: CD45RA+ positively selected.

The CDR3 is CASRLTGTGVNTIYF. CDR3 sequence (DNA): TGTGCCAGCAGACTTACCGGGACAGGGGTAAACACCATATATTTT. V is TRBV13 and J is TRBJ1-3; TRBD1 matches at 10 bases. Germline V lookup: CDR1 PRHDT, CDR2 FYEKMQ (reference sequence). This CDR3 comprises 15 residues. After removal of 6 bases from V and 6 bases from J, the junction contained 8 bases not matched to a gene. The full variable domain, completed using reference TRBV13 and TRBJ1-3, is AAGVIQSPRHLIKEKRETATLKCYPIPRHDTVYWYQQGPGQDPQFLISFYEKMQSDKGSIPDRFSAQQFSDYHSELNMSSLELGDSALYFCASRLTGTGVNTIYFGEGSWLTVV.